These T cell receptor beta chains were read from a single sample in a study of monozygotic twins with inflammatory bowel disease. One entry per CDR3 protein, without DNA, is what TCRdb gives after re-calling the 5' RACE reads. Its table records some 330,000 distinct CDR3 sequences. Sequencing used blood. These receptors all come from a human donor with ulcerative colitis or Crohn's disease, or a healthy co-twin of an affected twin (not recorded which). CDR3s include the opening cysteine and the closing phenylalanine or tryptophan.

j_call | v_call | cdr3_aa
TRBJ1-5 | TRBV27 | CASSPKTGGGQPQHF
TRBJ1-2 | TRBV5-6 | CASSLGFGGYTF
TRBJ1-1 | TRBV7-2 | CASSLGRGSVTEAFF
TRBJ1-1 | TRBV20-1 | CSARDTGRMFGAFF
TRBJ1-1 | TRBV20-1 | CSAFTGPGKAFF
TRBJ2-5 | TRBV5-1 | CTSSLAGAKETQYF
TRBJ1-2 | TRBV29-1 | CSVPGTGRRRSNYGYTF
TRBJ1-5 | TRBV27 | CASSKTASGNQPQHF
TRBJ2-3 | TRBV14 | CASSQALSAGGPGAQYF
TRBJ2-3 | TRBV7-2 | CASRNSGGPGDTQYF
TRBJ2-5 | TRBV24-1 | CATSDRTSGRWQETQYF
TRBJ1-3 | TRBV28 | CASNEGYGNTIYF
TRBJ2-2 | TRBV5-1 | CASSRESGELFF
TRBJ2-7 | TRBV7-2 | CASSLGGLLIYEQYF
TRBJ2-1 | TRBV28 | CASSLLGTGAPREQFF
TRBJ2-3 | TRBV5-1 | CASSLLYGDSTDTQYF
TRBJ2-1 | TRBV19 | CASTSAGTESSYNEQFF
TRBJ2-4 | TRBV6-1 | CASVLNRGQNIQYF
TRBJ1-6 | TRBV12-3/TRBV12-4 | CASSSFGSPLHF
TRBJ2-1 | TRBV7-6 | CASSMDPGTSGSDEQFF
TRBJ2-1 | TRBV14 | CASSQYIGTNSPRFSYNEQFF
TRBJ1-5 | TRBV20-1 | CSAREDTARPQHF
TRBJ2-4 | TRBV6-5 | CASSYRNRAAVDIQYF
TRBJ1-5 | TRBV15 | CATSRDPSMEQPQHF
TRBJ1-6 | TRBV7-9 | CASSLAGSGGNSPLHF
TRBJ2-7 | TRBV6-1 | CASSRTGVFYEQYF
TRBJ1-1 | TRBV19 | CASRVQGGVTEAFF
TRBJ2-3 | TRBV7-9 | CASSRTSFTDTQYF
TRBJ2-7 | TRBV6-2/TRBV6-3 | CASRQRISYEQYF
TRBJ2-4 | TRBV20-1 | CSAATLRGSRNIQYF
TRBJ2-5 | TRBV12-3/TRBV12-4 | CASSLQTGGPKETQYF
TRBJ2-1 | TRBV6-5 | CASSYLAGGSGHNEQFF
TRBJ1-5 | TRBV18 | CASRGDTEGMPQHF
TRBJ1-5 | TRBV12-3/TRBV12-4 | CASSRDYSNQPQHF
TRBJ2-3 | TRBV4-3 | CASSQDGWRNTQYF
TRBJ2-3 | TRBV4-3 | CASSRGQFSDTQYF
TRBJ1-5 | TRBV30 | CAWTPDGVSNQPQHF
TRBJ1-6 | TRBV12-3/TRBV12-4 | CASSPSGNSPLHF
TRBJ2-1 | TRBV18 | CASSPVSRSSYNEQFF
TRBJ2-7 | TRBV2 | CASNTGGSHEQYF
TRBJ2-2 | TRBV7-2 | CASSNRGPNTGELFF
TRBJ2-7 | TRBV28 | CASRGPEYEQYF
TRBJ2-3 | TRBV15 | CATWSGADTQYF
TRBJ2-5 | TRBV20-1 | CSASPGLAGVETQYF
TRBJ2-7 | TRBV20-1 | CSARRTLRGDYEQYF
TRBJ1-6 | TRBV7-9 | CASKIDGYNSPLHF
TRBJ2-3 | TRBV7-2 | CASSLVGTPDTQYF
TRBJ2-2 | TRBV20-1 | CSARVQGRSTGELFF
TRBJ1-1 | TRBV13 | CASSLQGPEAFF
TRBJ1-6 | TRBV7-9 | CASSSGRMNSPLHF
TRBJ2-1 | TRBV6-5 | CASSYSRARRVNNEQFF
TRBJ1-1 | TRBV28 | CASHSSFLVNTEAFF
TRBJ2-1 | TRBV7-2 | CASSLARDREPFF
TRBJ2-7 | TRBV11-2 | CASSQPARGQGLSYEQYF
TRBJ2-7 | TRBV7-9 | CASSTRTSGRGYEQYF
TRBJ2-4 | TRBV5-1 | CASSLDDMQYF
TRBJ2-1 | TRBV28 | CASSLGIVGGEQFF